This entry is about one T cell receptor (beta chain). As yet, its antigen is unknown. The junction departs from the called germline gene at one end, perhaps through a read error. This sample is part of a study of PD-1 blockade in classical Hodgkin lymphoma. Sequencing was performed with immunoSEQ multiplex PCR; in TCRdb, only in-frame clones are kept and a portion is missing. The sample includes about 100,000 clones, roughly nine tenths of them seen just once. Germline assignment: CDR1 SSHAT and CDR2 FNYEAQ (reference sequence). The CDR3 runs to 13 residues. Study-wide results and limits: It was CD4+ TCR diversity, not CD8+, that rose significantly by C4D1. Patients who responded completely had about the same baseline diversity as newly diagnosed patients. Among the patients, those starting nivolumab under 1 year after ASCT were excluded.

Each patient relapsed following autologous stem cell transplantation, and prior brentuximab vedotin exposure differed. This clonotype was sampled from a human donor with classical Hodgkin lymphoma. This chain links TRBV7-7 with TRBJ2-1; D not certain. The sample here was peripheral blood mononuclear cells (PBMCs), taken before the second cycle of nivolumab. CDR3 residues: CASSLSPNNEQFF. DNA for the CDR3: TGTGCTAGCAGCTTATCCCCTAATAATGAGCAGTTCTTC.